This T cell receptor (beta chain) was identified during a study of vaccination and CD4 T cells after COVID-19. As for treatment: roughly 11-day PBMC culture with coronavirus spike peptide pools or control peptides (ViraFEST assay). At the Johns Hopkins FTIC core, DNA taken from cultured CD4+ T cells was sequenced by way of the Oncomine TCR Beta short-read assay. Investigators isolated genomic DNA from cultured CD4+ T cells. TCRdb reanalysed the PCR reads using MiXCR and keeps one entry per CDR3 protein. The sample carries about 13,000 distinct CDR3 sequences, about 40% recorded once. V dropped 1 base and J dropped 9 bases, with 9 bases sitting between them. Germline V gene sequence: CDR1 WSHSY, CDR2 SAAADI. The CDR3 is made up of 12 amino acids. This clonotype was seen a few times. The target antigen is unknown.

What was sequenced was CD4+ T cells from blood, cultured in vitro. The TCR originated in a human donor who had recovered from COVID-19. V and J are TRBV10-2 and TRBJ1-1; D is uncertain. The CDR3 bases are TGCGCCAGCAGTGAGTTAGGGCGGAAAGCTTTCTTT. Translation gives CASSELGRKAFF.